These T cell receptor beta chains were read from a single sample in a study of Ad26.COV2.S vaccination and SARS-CoV-2 variants. The data were produced by immunoSEQ multiplex PCR, yet TCRdb's version contains in-frame clones alone and is incomplete. The sample records a few hundred thousand clones, about 90% being singletons. The sample in question was peripheral blood, obtained in a trial of Ad26.COV2.S vaccine versus placebo. Receptor source: a person between 18 and 65 years old who received the Ad26.COV2.S COVID-19 vaccine or a placebo. The CDR3 runs from the conserved cysteine through the conserved F or W. A D gene is named only where the DNA matches it firmly. Clone size is given for some rows only: seen once, a few or many times, or a class if the clone is expanded.

V gene	clone size	D gene	J gene	CDR3 DNA	CDR3 protein
TRBV28	-	TRBD2	TRBJ2-1	TGTGCCAGCAGGGCGAGCGGGACCTACAATGAGCAGTTCTTC	CASRASGTYNEQFF
TRBV5-5	-	TRBD2	TRBJ2-2	TGTGCCAGTTCACGACAGGGGACTAGCGGAGAGAGGGAGCTGTTTTTT	CASSRQGTSGERELFF
TRBV5-1	-	TRBD1	TRBJ2-7	TGCGCCAGCAGCTCCGACAGGGGCCCTTACGAGCAGTACTTC	CASSSDRGPYEQYF
TRBV19	-	TRBD1	TRBJ2-2	TGTGCCAGTACCGACAGGGCCGGCGGGGAGCTGTTTTTT	CASTDRAGGELFF
TRBV9	-	TRBD2	TRBJ2-1	TGTGCCAGCAGCGTCCGACTAGCGGGAACCTACAATGAGCAGTTCTTC	CASSVRLAGTYNEQFF
TRBV13	-	-	TRBJ2-1	TGTGCCAGCAGCTTAGCAGGGGCAAGCTCCTACAATGAGCAGTTCTTC	CASSLAGASSYNEQFF
TRBV6-5	-	-	TRBJ2-4	TGTGCCAGCACCGGGACCCTAGGAAACATTCAGTACTTC	CASTGTLGNIQYF
TRBV24-1	-	-	TRBJ1-2	TGTGCCACCAGTGATCCACCGGGTTATGGCTACACCTTC	CATSDPPGYGYTF
TRBV7-9	-	TRBD1	TRBJ2-1	TGTGCCAGCACCCCGCCAGGGGGCAATGAGCAGTTCTTC	CASTPPGGNEQFF
TRBV30	-	-	TRBJ1-6	TGTGCCTGGAAGCGGGGCTCACCCCTCCACTTT	CAWKRGSPLHF
TRBV28	once	-	TRBJ1-1	TGTGCCAGCAGTCCGAGGGGCCCGAACACTGAAGCTTTCTTT	CASSPRGPNTEAFF
TRBV12-3/TRBV12-4	-	-	TRBJ2-1	TGTGCCAGCAGTTCCGGGCCCGAGCAGTTCTTC	CASSSGPEQFF
TRBV11-2	-	TRBD2	TRBJ2-2	TGTGCCAGCAGCTTAGATGCGTTCGGGAGGGCCGTCGGGGAGCTGTTTTTT	CASSLDAFGRAVGELFF
TRBV10-3	-	-	TRBJ2-7	TGTGCCATCAACACGGACTTCTCCTACGAGCAGTACTTC	CAINTDFSYEQYF
TRBV9	-	TRBD2	TRBJ2-2	TGTGCCAGCAGCGTAGTCCCCTACCCGGCTAGCGGGAATTTTGGGGAGCTGTTTTTT	CASSVVPYPASGNFGELFF
TRBV6-2/TRBV6-3	-	TRBD2	TRBJ2-1	TGTGCCAGCAGTTACTCCAGCGGGAGATCCCCCAGCAATGAGCAGTTCTTC	CASSYSSGRSPSNEQFF
TRBV4-2	-	TRBD2	TRBJ2-3	TGTGCCAGCAGCCCCCAACCTAGCGGGAGCACAGATACGCAGTATTTT	CASSPQPSGSTDTQYF
TRBV7-9	-	TRBD1	TRBJ1-1	TGTGCCAGCAGCTTACCACAGGGGGCTTTCACTGAAGCTTTCTTT	CASSLPQGAFTEAFF
TRBV7-2	-	-	TRBJ1-5	TGTGCCAGCAGCTTGCGGTCGGGTACCCAGCCCCAGCATTTT	CASSLRSGTQPQHF
TRBV28	-	-	TRBJ1-1	TGTGCCAGCAGTTTAAAGGGCCTGTGGGCTTTCTTT	CASSLKGLWAFF
TRBV5-5	-	-	TRBJ2-1	TGTGCCAGCAGCTCGTCCGGGACTTACTACAATGAGCAGTTCTTC	CASSSSGTYYNEQFF
TRBV5-6	-	TRBD2	TRBJ2-7	TGTGCCAGCAGCTTGGCCCTTACTAGCGGGAGCCCCTACGAGCAGTACTTC	CASSLALTSGSPYEQYF
TRBV5-6	few	-	TRBJ1-4	TGTGCCAGCAGCACTACACCACCGAGGGGAAAACTGTTTTTT	CASSTTPPRGKLFF
TRBV7-6	-	TRBD2	TRBJ2-7	TGTGCCAGCAGCTTCGAAGCGGGAGGGCCGTCCCTCCGAGAGCAGTACTTC	CASSFEAGGPSLREQYF
TRBV11-2	-	TRBD1	TRBJ2-7	TGTGCCAGCAGCTTAGAGGGGACAGGGGGATACGAGCAGTACTTC	CASSLEGTGGYEQYF
TRBV7-9	-	-	TRBJ2-2	TGTGCCAGCAGCTTAGTAGGTGGCGGGGAGCTGTTTTTT	CASSLVGGGELFF
TRBV28	-	TRBD2	TRBJ2-1	TGTGCCAGCAGGTCGACTAGCGGGAATGAGCAGTTCTTC	CASRSTSGNEQFF
TRBV15	-	-	TRBJ2-1	TGTGCCACCAGCAGAGACCGGGGGCAATACAATGAGCAGTTCTTC	CATSRDRGQYNEQFF
TRBV7-3	-	-	TRBJ2-1	TGTGCCAGCAGCCGCGGGGGCGGGACCTACAATGAGCAGTTCTTC	CASSRGGGTYNEQFF
TRBV2	-	TRBD2	TRBJ2-1	TGTGCCAGCATAGCAGTAGCGGGAGCATATGAGCAGTTCTTC	CASIAVAGAYEQFF
TRBV4-3	-	-	TRBJ1-6	TGCGCCAGCAGCCAAGGTGAAGAAGGGGATTCACCCCTCCACTTT	CASSQGEEGDSPLHF
TRBV19	-	TRBD1	TRBJ1-5	TGTGCCAGTGAACCCTTGACAGGGAAGTTGACTCAGCCCCAGCATTTT	CASEPLTGKLTQPQHF
TRBV7-9	-	-	TRBJ2-2	TGTGCCAGCAGCTTAGTTGCTAACACCGGGGAGCTGTTTTTT	CASSLVANTGELFF
TRBV9	-	TRBD1	TRBJ2-7	TGTGCCAGCAGCGTAGATGTTGGGACAGGGGCCTACGAGCAGTACTTC	CASSVDVGTGAYEQYF
TRBV9	-	-	TRBJ1-1	TGTGCCAGCAGCGTAAACCACGACAACCCTCTTTGGAACACTGAAGCTTTCTTT	CASSVNHDNPLWNTEAFF
TRBV7-3	-	TRBD2	TRBJ2-1	TGTGCCAGCAGCCTCCTAGCGGGAAACGACAATGAGCAGTTCTTC	CASSLLAGNDNEQFF
TRBV6-1	-	-	TRBJ2-7	TGTGCCAGCAGTGATACGGTTCCCTACGAGCAGTACTTC	CASSDTVPYEQYF
TRBV5-8	once	-	TRBJ2-2	TGTGCCAGCAGCTTGCACAACAACGGGGAGCTGTTTTTT	CASSLHNNGELFF
TRBV6-6	-	-	TRBJ2-7	TGTGCCAGCAGGGGGGGTTGGAAAGAGTACGAGCAGTACTTC	CASRGGWKEYEQYF